This T cell receptor (beta chain) came from a study of technical replicates of blood from several donors. TCRdb's table, derived via immunoSEQ multiplex PCR, lists solely in-frame clones and lacks some. This sample carries more than 70,000 clones, roughly 94% of them seen once, and the ten largest clones take about 0.26%. This clone appeared once. This CDR3 has 14 residues. The junction had 1 base not matched to a gene; V was cut back by 1 base and J by 4 bases. CDR1 is SGHVS and CDR2 is FQNEAQ in the germline V gene. This clonotype was obtained from a human donor in good health. The specimen was T cells isolated from PBMCs. The chain uses TRBV7-8 and TRBJ2-7; 10 bases match TRBD2. The chain's CDR3 is CASSLEREGYEQYF. In DNA form, the CDR3 reads TGTGCCAGCAGCTTAGAGCGGGAGGGATACGAGCAGTACTTC.